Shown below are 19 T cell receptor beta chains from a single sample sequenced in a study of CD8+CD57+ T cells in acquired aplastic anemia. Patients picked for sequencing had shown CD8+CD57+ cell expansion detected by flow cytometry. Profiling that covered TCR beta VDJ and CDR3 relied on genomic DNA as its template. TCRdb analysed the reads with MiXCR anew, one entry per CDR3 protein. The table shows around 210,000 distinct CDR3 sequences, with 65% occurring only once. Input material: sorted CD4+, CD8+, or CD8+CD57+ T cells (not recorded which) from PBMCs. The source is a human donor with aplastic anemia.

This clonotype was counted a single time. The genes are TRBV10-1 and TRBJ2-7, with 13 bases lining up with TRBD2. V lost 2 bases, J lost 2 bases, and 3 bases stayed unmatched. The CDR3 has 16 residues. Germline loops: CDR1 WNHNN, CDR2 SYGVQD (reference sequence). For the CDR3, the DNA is TGCGCCAGCAGTGAGGGGACTAGCGGGATAACCTACGAGCAGTACTTC. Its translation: CASSEGTSGITYEQYF.

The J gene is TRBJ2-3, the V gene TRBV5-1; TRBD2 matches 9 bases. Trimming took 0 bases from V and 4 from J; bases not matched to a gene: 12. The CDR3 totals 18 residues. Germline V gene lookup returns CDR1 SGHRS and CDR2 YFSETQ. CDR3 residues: CASSLVVSGGAGADTQYF. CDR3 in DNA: TGCGCCAGCAGCTTGGTGGTTAGCGGGGGCGCAGGGGCAGATACGCAGTATTTT.

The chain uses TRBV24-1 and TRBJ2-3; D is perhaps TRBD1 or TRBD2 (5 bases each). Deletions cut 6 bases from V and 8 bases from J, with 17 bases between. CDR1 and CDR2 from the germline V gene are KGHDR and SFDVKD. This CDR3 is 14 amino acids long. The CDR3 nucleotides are TGTGCCACCAGTTCAGGGACGGGATCAGGTACGCAGTATTTT. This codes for CATSSGTGSGTQYF.

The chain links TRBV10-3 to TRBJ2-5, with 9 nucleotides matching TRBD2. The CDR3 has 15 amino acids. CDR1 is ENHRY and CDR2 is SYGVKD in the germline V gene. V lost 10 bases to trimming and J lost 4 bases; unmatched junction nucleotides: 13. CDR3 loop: CATGLGGGATETQYF. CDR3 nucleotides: TGTGCCACAGGGCTTGGCGGGGGGGCCACAGAGACCCAGTACTTC.

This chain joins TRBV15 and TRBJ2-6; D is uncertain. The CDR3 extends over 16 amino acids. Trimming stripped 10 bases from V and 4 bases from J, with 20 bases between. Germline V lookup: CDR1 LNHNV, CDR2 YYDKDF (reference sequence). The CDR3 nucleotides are TGTGCCAGCAGTGAAATTACCGGTATGGGGGCCAACGTCCTGACTTTC. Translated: CASSEITGMGANVLTF.

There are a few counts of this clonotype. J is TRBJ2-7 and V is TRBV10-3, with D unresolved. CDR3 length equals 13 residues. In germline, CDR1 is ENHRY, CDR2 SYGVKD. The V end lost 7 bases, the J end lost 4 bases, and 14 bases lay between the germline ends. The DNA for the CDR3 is TGTGCCATCATGACTTCCCACACTTACGAGCAGTACTTC. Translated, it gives CAIMTSHTYEQYF.

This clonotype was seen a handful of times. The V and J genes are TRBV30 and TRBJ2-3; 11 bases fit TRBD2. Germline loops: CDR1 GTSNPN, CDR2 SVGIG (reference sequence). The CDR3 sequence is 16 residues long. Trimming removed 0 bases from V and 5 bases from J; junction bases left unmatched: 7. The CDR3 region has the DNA TGTGCCTGGAGTGTGGGTAGCGGGGGGGCCGGAGATACGCAGTATTTT. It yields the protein CAWSVGSGGAGDTQYF.

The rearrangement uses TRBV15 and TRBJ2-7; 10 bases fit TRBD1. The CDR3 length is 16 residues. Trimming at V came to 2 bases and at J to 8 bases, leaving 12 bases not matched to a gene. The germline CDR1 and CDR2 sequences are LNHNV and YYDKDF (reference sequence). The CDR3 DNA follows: TGTGCCACCAGCAGACCATTTCCGGGACAGGGGAGCAAGCAGTACTTC. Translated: CATSRPFPGQGSKQYF. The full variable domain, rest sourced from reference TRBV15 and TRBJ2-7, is DAMVIQNPRYQVTQFGKPVTLSCSQTLNHNVMYWYQQKSSQAPKLLFHYYDKDFNNEADTPDNFQSRRPNTSFCFLDIRSPGLGDTAMYLCATSRPFPGQGSKQYFGPGTRLTVT.

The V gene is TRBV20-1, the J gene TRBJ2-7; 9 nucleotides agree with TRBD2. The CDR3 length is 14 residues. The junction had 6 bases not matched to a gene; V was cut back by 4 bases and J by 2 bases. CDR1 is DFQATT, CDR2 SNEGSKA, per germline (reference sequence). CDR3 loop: CSAKVASGTYEQYF. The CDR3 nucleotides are TGCAGTGCTAAGGTCGCTAGCGGGACCTACGAGCAGTACTTC.

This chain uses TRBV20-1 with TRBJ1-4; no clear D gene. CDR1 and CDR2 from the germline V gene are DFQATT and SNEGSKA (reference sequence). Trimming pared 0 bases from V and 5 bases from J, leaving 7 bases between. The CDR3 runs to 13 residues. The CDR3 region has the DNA TGCAGTGCTAGAGATACCGCCAATGAAAAACTGTTTTTT. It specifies CSARDTANEKLFF.

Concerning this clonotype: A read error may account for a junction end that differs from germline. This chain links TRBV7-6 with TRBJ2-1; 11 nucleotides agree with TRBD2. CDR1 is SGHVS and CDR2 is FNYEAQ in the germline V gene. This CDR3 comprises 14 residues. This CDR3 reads CASSISGRANEQFF. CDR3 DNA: TGCGCCAGCAGCATTAGCGGGAGGGCCAATGAGCAGTTCTTC.

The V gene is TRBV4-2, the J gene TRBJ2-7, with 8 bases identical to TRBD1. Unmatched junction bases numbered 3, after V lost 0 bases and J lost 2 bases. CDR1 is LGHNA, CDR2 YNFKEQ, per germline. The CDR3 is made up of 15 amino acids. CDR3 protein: CASSQDGTGTYEQYF. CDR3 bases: TGTGCCAGCAGCCAAGACGGGACAGGCACCTACGAGCAGTACTTC.

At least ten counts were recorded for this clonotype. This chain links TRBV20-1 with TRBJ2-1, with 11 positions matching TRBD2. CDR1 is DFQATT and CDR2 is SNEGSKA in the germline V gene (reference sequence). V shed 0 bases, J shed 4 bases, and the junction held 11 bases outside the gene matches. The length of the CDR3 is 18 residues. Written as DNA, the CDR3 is TGCAGTGCTAGAGATAGGGAAAGGGGACTAGCGGTGTACAATGAGCAGTTCTTC. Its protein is CSARDRERGLAVYNEQFF.

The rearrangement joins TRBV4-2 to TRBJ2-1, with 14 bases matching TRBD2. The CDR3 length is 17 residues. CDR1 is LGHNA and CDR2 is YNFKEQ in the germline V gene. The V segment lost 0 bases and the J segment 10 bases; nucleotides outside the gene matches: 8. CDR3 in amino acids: CASSQDTGTSGRGEQFF. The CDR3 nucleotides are TGTGCCAGCAGCCAAGACACCGGGACTAGCGGGAGAGGGGAGCAGTTCTTC.

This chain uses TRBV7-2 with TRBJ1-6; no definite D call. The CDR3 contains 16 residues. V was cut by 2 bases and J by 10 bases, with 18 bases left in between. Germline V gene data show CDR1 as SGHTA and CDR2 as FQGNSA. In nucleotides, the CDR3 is TGTGCCAGCAGCTTAAGCCTAGGGCAATTCACGTCACCCCTCCACTTT. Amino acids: CASSLSLGQFTSPLHF.

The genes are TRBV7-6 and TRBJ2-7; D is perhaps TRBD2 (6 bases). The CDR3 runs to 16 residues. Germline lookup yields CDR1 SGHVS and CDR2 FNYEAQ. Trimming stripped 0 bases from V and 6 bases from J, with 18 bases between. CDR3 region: CASSLAGRTILSEQYF. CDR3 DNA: TGTGCCAGCAGCTTAGCGGGTCGGACTATACTTAGCGAGCAGTACTTC.

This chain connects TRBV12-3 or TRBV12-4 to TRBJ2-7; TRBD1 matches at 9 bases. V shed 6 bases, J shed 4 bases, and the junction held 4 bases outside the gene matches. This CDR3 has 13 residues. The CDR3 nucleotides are TGTGCCAGCAGGTCCGGGACAGGGTACGAGCAGTACTTC. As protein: CASRSGTGYEQYF.

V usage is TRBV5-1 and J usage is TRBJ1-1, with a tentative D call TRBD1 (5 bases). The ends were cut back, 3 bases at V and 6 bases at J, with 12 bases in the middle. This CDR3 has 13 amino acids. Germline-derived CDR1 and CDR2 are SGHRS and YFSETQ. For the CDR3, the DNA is TGCGCCAGCAGCTCCTGGAGGGGAGCTGAAGCTTTCTTT. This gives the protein CASSSWRGAEAFF.

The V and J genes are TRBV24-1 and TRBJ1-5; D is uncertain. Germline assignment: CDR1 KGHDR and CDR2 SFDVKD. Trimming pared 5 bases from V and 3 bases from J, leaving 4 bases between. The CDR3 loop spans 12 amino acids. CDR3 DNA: TGTGCCACCAGTGCCGACAATCAGCCCCAGCATTTT. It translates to CATSADNQPQHF.